These 18 T cell receptor beta chains were all obtained from the same sample, sequenced in a study of immune evolution from preneoplasia to lung adenocarcinoma listed by TCRdb under 2021. Receptor amplification or capture employed the immunoSEQ multiplex PCR assay. Imported from immuneACCESS, the table was reduced by TCRdb to in-frame sequences with V and J called. These copies leave out some clones; in studies compared against another copy, an unresolved V gene accounts for under half, and the cause of the remainder is not known. Within this sample are around 7,000 clones, with roughly 80% of them counted one time only. About a sixth of the sample goes to the ten largest clones. The sample consisted of FFPE adjacent normal lung tissue. The receptors come from a person aged 65-85 years with lung adenocarcinoma.

The chain employs TRBV7-9 and TRBJ2-3; D perhaps matches TRBD2 (5 bases). The CDR3 spans 17 residues. Looked up from germline, CDR1 is SEHNR and CDR2 is FQNEAQ (reference sequence). V lost 4 bases to trimming and J lost 0 bases, with 17 bases between them. The CDR3 protein is CASSSSRRSSSTDTQYF. The CDR3 coding sequence is TGTGCCAGCAGCTCTAGCAGGAGGAGTTCTAGCACAGATACGCAGTATTTT.

This chain connects TRBV5-1 to TRBJ1-5, with D hard to call. V was shortened by 3 bases and J by 6 bases, with 10 bases between the two germline ends. There are 13 residues in the CDR3. Germline V lookup: CDR1 SGHRS, CDR2 YFSETQ. CDR3 bases: TGCGCCAGCAGCTGGGATGTAGGTCAGCCCCAGCATTTT. It is translated as CASSWDVGQPQHF.

This sequence joins TRBV4-1 and TRBJ2-7; 12 positions agree with TRBD1. The CDR3 has 16 residues. CDR1 is MGHRA, CDR2 YSYEKL, per germline. V dropped 3 bases and J dropped 5; count of bases not matched to a gene: 8. The CDR3 sequence is CASSQGGGQGANEQYF. The CDR3 coding sequence is TGCGCCAGCAGCCAGGGCGGGGGACAGGGGGCGAACGAGCAGTACTTC.

J is TRBJ1-6 and V is TRBV19; possible D gene TRBD1, 5 bases. This CDR3 has 15 residues. Germline V gene data show CDR1 as LNHDA and CDR2 as SQIVND (reference sequence). V lost 10 bases and J lost 11, with 24 bases in between. The CDR3 protein is CATPTSRDSETPLHF. CDR3 in DNA: TGTGCCACCCCCACCTCCCGGGACTCAGAAACACCCCTCCACTTT. Complete variable domain (other parts from reference TRBV19 and TRBJ1-6): DGGITQSPKYLFRKEGQNVTLSCEQNLNHDAMYWYRQDPGQGLRLIYYSQIVNDFQKGDIAEGYSVSREKKESFPLTVTSAQKNPTAFYLCATPTSRDSETPLHFGNGTRLTVT.

This clone has only one observation. V is TRBV2 and J is TRBJ2-7; the match to TRBD1 covers 7 bases. Germline V gene sequence: CDR1 SNHLY, CDR2 FYNNEI. Trimming cost V 7 bases and J 3 bases; bases outside gene matches: 15. The CDR3 extends over 16 amino acids. The CDR3 DNA is TGTGCCAGCATTAAACTGCACAGGGGAGTGGGCTACGAGCAGTACTTC. This gives the protein CASIKLHRGVGYEQYF.

The chain employs TRBV5-1 and TRBJ1-6, with TRBD1 identical over 8 bases. Germline values: CDR1 SGHRS, CDR2 YFSETQ. The CDR3 covers 15 residues. After removal of 5 bases from V and 6 bases from J, the junction contained 7 bases not matched to a gene. This CDR3 is CASRPGQGVNSPLHF. The CDR3 region has the DNA TGCGCCAGCAGACCTGGACAGGGTGTTAATTCACCCCTCCACTTT. Using reference TRBV5-1 and TRBJ1-6 for the parts outside the CDR3, the full variable domain is KAGVTQTPRYLIKTRGQQVTLSCSPISGHRSVSWYQQTPGQGLQFLFEYFSETQRNKGNFPGRFSGRQFSNSRSEMNVSTLELGDSALYLCASRPGQGVNSPLHFGNGTRLTVT.

The V and J genes are TRBV9 and TRBJ1-2, with D unresolved. The CDR3 runs to 16 residues. Germline-derived CDR1 and CDR2 are SGDLS and YYNGEE. V was clipped by 4 bases and J by 2 bases, with 18 bases between them. The CDR3 region has the DNA TGTGCCAGCAGCCCTACCACTCGACCGAACAACTATGGCTACACCTTC. As protein: CASSPTTRPNNYGYTF. Complete variable domain (other parts from reference TRBV9 and TRBJ1-2): DSGVTQTPKHLITATGQRVTLRCSPRSGDLSVYWYQQSLDQGLQFLIQYYNGEERAKGNILERFSAQQFPDLHSELNLSSLELGDSALYFCASSPTTRPNNYGYTFGSGTRLTVV.

CDR3 bases: TGCGCCAGCAGTCAACCCGACCGGGACGGCAATTCACCCCTCCACTTT. This codes for CASSQPDRDGNSPLHF. The V and J genes are TRBV23-1 and TRBJ1-6; D is possibly TRBD1 (5 bases). TRBV23-1 is recorded as an ORF, its role being uncertain. V was pared by 2 bases and J by 7 bases, with 15 bases between. The CDR3 is 16 residues long.

The V gene is TRBV28, the J gene TRBJ2-7; possibly TRBD2 for D (6 bases). From germline, CDR1 is MDHEN and CDR2 SYDVKM. Trimming shortened V by 2 bases and J by 7 bases, and 9 bases separated the two germline ends. The CDR3 runs 12 residues. The DNA of the CDR3 is TGTGCCAGCAGTTTACGGGGGTATGAGCAGTACTTC. Amino acid sequence: CASSLRGYEQYF.

This chain uses TRBV2 with TRBJ1-1, with no clear D. In germline, CDR1 is SNHLY, CDR2 FYNNEI. Trimming removed 9 bases from V and 3 bases from J, with 8 bases in between. The CDR3 is 11 amino acids. Here the CDR3 reads CASRPYTEAFF. In DNA, the CDR3 is TGTGCCAGTAGGCCCTACACTGAAGCTTTCTTT.

The chain couples TRBV5-1 to TRBJ2-2, with no clear D. The germline gives CDR1 SGHRS, CDR2 YFSETQ. The CDR3 sequence is 15 residues long. V was trimmed by 4 bases and J by 1 base, leaving 11 bases between them. The CDR3 nucleotides read TGCGCCAGCAGCCCGACGGTGGGGAACACCGGGGAGCTGTTTTTT. This gives the protein CASSPTVGNTGELFF.

The genes are TRBV18 and TRBJ2-1; a possible D gene is TRBD2 (6 bases). The CDR3 is 16 amino acids. Per the germline V gene, CDR1 is KGHSH and CDR2 is LQKENI. Trimming cost V 2 bases and J 5 bases, with 16 bases left between them. In DNA, the CDR3 is TGTGCCAGCTCACCAACCGGGGGACGGCGAAACAATGAGCAGTTCTTC. Its translation: CASSPTGGRRNNEQFF.

This chain connects TRBV11-2 to TRBJ1-1; 7 positions agree with TRBD1. V was clipped by 3 bases and J by 5 bases; unmatched bases: 9. CDR1 is SGHAT and CDR2 is FQNNGV in the germline V gene. The CDR3 covers 15 residues. The DNA of the CDR3 is TGTGCCAGCAGCTTGGGGGCAGGGGGAGTTACTGAAGCTTTCTTT. Its translation: CASSLGAGGVTEAFF.

This chain joins TRBV7-3 and TRBJ1-1; D not resolved. Germline V CDR1 and CDR2: SGHTA, FQGTGA. V lost 5 bases to trimming and J lost 5 bases, with 12 bases between them. The CDR3 totals 13 residues. The CDR3 reads CASSPRTGTEAFF. The CDR3 nucleotides read TGTGCCAGCAGCCCCCGGACGGGGACTGAAGCTTTCTTT.

This clone was recorded once. V and J are TRBV19 and TRBJ2-3; 8 bases align to TRBD2. The trim removed 3 bases at V and 3 bases at J, leaving 5 bases unmatched. Per germline, CDR1 LNHDA and CDR2 SQIVND (reference sequence). This CDR3 is built from 15 residues. CDR3 in DNA: TGTGCCAGTAGTATGATCCGGGGGGGAACAGATACGCAGTATTTT. Its protein is CASSMIRGGTDTQYF.

The chain is built from TRBV11-1 and TRBJ1-6; D possibly corresponds to TRBD1 (5 bases). The CDR3 has 14 residues. The germline gives CDR1 SGHAT, CDR2 FQDESV (reference sequence). Trimming cost V 3 bases and J 7 bases, with 10 bases left between them. The DNA for the CDR3 is TGTGCCAGCAGCTTGGACATTTACAATTCACCCCTCCACTTT. Translating it yields CASSLDIYNSPLHF.

V and J are TRBV2 and TRBJ2-3; D may match TRBD1 or TRBD2 (5 bases each). The CDR3 length is 13 residues. Per germline, CDR1 SNHLY and CDR2 FYNNEI. The V end was cut by 5 bases, the J end by 3 bases, with 9 bases between. The CDR3 sequence: CASSWDQTDTQYF. CDR3 coding DNA: TGTGCCAGCAGTTGGGACCAGACAGATACGCAGTATTTT.

V is TRBV28 and J is TRBJ2-2; weak D call: TRBD2 (5 bases). Looked up from germline, CDR1 is MDHEN and CDR2 is SYDVKM. This CDR3 is built from 15 residues. Trimming removed 8 bases from V and 4 bases from J, with 17 bases in between. Here the CDR3 DNA reads TGTGCCAGCTCGAAACGTGGACTTGGCACCGGGGAGCTGTTTTTT. Its translation: CASSKRGLGTGELFF.